This T cell receptor beta chain was sequenced in a study of blood T cells in healthy people across ages. Then a second PCR, running about 6 to 12 cycles, was carried out with a sample-barcoded 5' primer and a J-beta primer mix. TCRdb re-called the 5' RACE reads through MiXCR, storing one row per CDR3 protein. Counted here are over a million distinct CDR3 sequences, less than 50% occurring once; the ten biggest clones make up over 15%. In this sample, this clonotype turned up many times. The TCR was taken from a woman aged 55-75 years in good health. Specimen: blood.

CDR3 in DNA: TGTGCCTCTGGGGGGCTATACACTGAAGCTTTCTTT. Protein: CASGGLYTEAFF. The J gene is TRBJ1-1, the V gene TRBV27; TRBD1 is a possible D gene (6 bases). The length of the CDR3 is 12 residues. Trimming removed 11 bases from V and 3 bases from J, with 13 bases in between. Looked up from germline, CDR1 is MNHEY and CDR2 is SMNVEV (reference sequence).